Listed here are 22 T cell receptor beta chains from one sample, sequenced in a study of response to subunit inactivated influenza vaccine. TCRdb redid the calling of the RT-PCR reads with MiXCR, one entry per CDR3 protein. The table has just under 550,000 distinct CDR3 sequences, under 25% seen once; the top ten hold under 3.5%. These same records also appear under a second study, on T cells expressing NK-cell markers. From that paper: TCR beta cDNA was generated via 5'RACE template switching incorporating UMIs.

Sample: CD4+ T cells sorted from PBMCs, taken 11 to 12 days after vaccination. These receptors came from a man in his fifties or sixties who received an inactivated influenza vaccine.

This clonotype was counted between two and nine times. This chain uses TRBV5-1 with TRBJ2-3; 8 bases are shared with TRBD2. The CDR3 contains 15 residues. Germline-derived CDR1 and CDR2 are SGHRS and YFSETQ. Germline trimming cut 6 bases from V and 3 bases from J; bases unmatched to any gene: 9. The chain's CDR3 is CASTLAGGRTDTQYF. The CDR3 coding sequence is TGCGCCAGCACCCTTGCGGGGGGCCGGACAGATACGCAGTATTTT. Using reference TRBV5-1 and TRBJ2-3 for the parts outside the CDR3, the full variable domain is KAGVTQTPRYLIKTRGQQVTLSCSPISGHRSVSWYQQTPGQGLQFLFEYFSETQRNKGNFPGRFSGRQFSNSRSEMNVSTLELGDSALYLCASTLAGGRTDTQYFGPGTRLTVL.

This clonotype was seen ten or more times. The chain joins TRBV4-2 to TRBJ2-2; 8 bases align to TRBD2. CDR3 length equals 16 residues. The junction had 11 bases not matched to a gene; V was cut back by 4 bases and J by 7 bases. The germline CDR1 and CDR2 sequences are LGHNA and YNFKEQ. For the CDR3, the DNA is TGTGCCAGCAGCCCCTACGCGGGAGGCAGCGACGGGGAGCTGTTTTTT. The encoded protein is CASSPYAGGSDGELFF.

This clonotype was seen a few times. V gene TRBV27 combines with J gene TRBJ2-1; 11 bases match TRBD2. In germline, CDR1 is MNHEY, CDR2 SMNVEV (reference sequence). The CDR3 sequence is 15 residues long. The V and J ends lost 3 bases and 9 bases, in that order; junction bases with no gene match: 7. The CDR3 is CASSFFSGRGGEQFF. The CDR3 bases are TGTGCCAGCAGTTTTTTTAGCGGGAGGGGAGGTGAGCAGTTCTTC.

This clonotype turned up a few times. The rearrangement joins TRBV6-5 to TRBJ2-7; 9 bases match TRBD2. V was clipped by 0 bases and J by 0 bases; unmatched bases: 3. The germline gives CDR1 MNHEY, CDR2 SVGAGI. This CDR3 contains 16 residues. CDR3 DNA: TGTGCCAGCAGTTACTCGAGCGGGGGGACCTCCTACGAGCAGTACTTC. It yields the protein CASSYSSGGTSYEQYF.

This chain uses TRBV3-1 with TRBJ2-5, with D unresolved. The CDR3 has 16 residues. V was trimmed by 1 base and J by 1 base, leaving 13 bases between them. Germline V CDR1 and CDR2: LGHDT, YNNKEL (reference sequence). CDR3 in amino acids: CASSQVALVPQETQYF. The CDR3 coding sequence is TGTGCCAGCAGCCAAGTGGCGCTAGTACCCCAAGAGACCCAGTACTTC.

CDR3 loop: CASSWGGSTSSETQYF. CDR3 DNA sequence: TGCGCCAGCAGCTGGGGAGGGTCTACTAGTTCAGAGACCCAGTACTTC. The V call is TRBV5-1, the J call TRBJ2-5; 7 positions match TRBD2. The germline V gene encodes CDR1 SGHRS and CDR2 YFSETQ. V was pared by 3 bases and J by 4 bases, with 12 bases of the junction left unmatched. The CDR3 runs to 16 residues.

V gene TRBV29-1 combines with J gene TRBJ1-1; D remains ambiguous. Per the germline V gene, CDR1 is SQVTM and CDR2 is ANQGSEA. The CDR3 spans 13 residues. The V end was cut by 4 bases, the J end by 0 bases, with 9 bases between. CDR3 sequence: CSVVAIMNTEAFF. The CDR3 DNA is TGCAGCGTTGTAGCGATCATGAACACTGAAGCTTTCTTT. The full variable domain, its missing parts supplied by reference TRBV29-1 and TRBJ1-1, is SAVISQKPSRDICQRGTSLTIQCQVDSQVTMMFWYRQQPGQSLTLIATANQGSEATYESGFVIDKFPISRPNLTFSTLTVSNMSPEDSSIYLCSVVAIMNTEAFFGQGTRLTVV.

This clonotype appeared a few times. J is TRBJ2-3 and V is TRBV11-1, with D hard to call. The CDR3 sequence is 11 residues long. Between the trimmed V and J ends, which lost 8 bases and 4 bases, there was a span of 7 bases. Germline CDR1 and CDR2: SGHAT and FQDESV (reference sequence). In DNA, the CDR3 is TGTGCCAGCGAATTTTCAGATACGCAGTATTTT. Its protein product is CASEFSDTQYF.

This clonotype was picked up one time. The chain combines TRBV7-2 with TRBJ1-6; D is possibly TRBD1 (5 bases). Germline-derived CDR1 and CDR2 are SGHTA and FQGNSA. The CDR3 has 16 residues. V lost 2 bases and J 10 bases, leaving 18 bases between the germline ends. The CDR3 nucleotides are TGTGCCAGCAGCTTATTGGGGTTTAGGGGACGCTCACCCCTCCACTTT. Translating it yields CASSLLGFRGRSPLHF.

The gene calls are TRBV2 and TRBJ2-7, with D maybe TRBD2 (5 bases). The CDR3 length is 14 residues. V dropped 3 bases and J dropped 0 bases, with 9 bases sitting between them. Germline loops: CDR1 SNHLY, CDR2 FYNNEI. The DNA of the CDR3 is TGTGCCAGCAGTGACCGGGGAATCTCCTACGAGCAGTACTTC. Its translation is CASSDRGISYEQYF.

The J gene is TRBJ2-5, the V gene TRBV19; D might be TRBD1 or TRBD2, each matching 6 bases. This CDR3 contains 16 residues. The V gene's germline CDR1 is LNHDA and CDR2 SQIVND (reference sequence). The V end was cut by 5 bases, the J end by 5 bases, with 21 bases between. The CDR3 DNA follows: TGTGCCAGTAGTCTCGGGTTAGTCGGGGGCGAGGAGACCCAGTACTTC. Residues: CASSLGLVGGEETQYF.

This chain connects TRBV12-3 or TRBV12-4 to TRBJ2-1, with D unresolved. Trimming shortened V by 6 bases and J by 9 bases, and 12 bases separated the two germline ends. The CDR3 is 12 amino acids. The CDR3 sequence: CASSLTKLEQFF. CDR3 bases: TGTGCCAGCAGCCTCACAAAGCTTGAGCAGTTCTTC.

The chain employs TRBV5-6 and TRBJ2-5; 8 bases match TRBD1. Germline assignment: CDR1 SGHDT and CDR2 YYEEEE. The junction had 1 base not matched to a gene; V was cut back by 3 bases and J by 9 bases. CDR3 size: 11 residues. CDR3 loop: CASSSRGPQYF. CDR3 nucleotides: TGTGCCAGCAGCTCCAGGGGGCCCCAGTACTTC.

The genes are TRBV12-3 or TRBV12-4 and TRBJ1-1; no clear D gene. The V gene lost 0 bases and the J gene lost 2 bases, with 10 bases spanning the gap. The CDR3 spans 15 residues. The CDR3 sequence is CASSLAGTINTEAFF. The DNA for the CDR3 is TGTGCCAGCAGTTTAGCGGGAACAATCAACACTGAAGCTTTCTTT.

In its sample, this clonotype was seen many times. The genes are TRBV7-2 and TRBJ2-7; D call uncertain. Germline-derived CDR1 and CDR2 are SGHTA and FQGNSA. V was trimmed by 1 base and J by 6 bases, leaving 10 bases between them. There are 13 residues in the CDR3. CDR3 DNA sequence: TGTGCCAGCAGCTTAGTATTTATCTCCGAGCAGTACTTC. Translating gives CASSLVFISEQYF. Together with reference TRBV7-2 and TRBJ2-7, the CDR3 gives the full variable domain: GAGVSQSPSNKVTEKGKDVELRCDPISGHTALYWYRQSLGQGLEFLIYFQGNSAPDKSGLPSDRFSAERTGGSVSTLTIQRTQQEDSAVYLCASSLVFISEQYFGPGTRLTVT.

This clonotype is a singleton in its sample. The chain uses TRBV28 and TRBJ2-1, with 7 bases fitting TRBD2. CDR1 and CDR2 from the germline V gene are MDHEN and SYDVKM. The CDR3 is 15 amino acids. Germline trimming cut 7 bases from V and 8 bases from J; bases unmatched to any gene: 14. Written as DNA, the CDR3 is TGTGCCAGCACCTCCGGGACTATGGCCCCCGATGAGCAGTTCTTC. It yields the protein CASTSGTMAPDEQFF.

The V and J genes are TRBV12-3 or TRBV12-4 and TRBJ1-1; D is uncertain. This CDR3 has 12 amino acids. Trimming shortened V by 2 bases and J by 3 bases, and 4 bases separated the two germline ends. The CDR3 DNA reads TGTGCCAGCAGTTTAACACACACTGAAGCTTTCTTT. This codes for CASSLTHTEAFF.

J is TRBJ2-7 and V is TRBV18, with D perhaps TRBD2 (6 bases). This CDR3 has 15 residues. Between the trimmed V and J ends, which lost 0 bases and 2 bases, there was a span of 11 bases. CDR1 and CDR2 from the germline V gene are KGHSH and LQKENI. The DNA of the CDR3 is TGTGCCAGCTCACCACCTTTAGCGGCGGCCTACGAGCAGTACTTC. Amino acids: CASSPPLAAAYEQYF.

The chain links TRBV7-9 to TRBJ2-2; 9 bases align to TRBD1. After removal of 4 bases from V and 1 base from J, the junction contained 4 bases not matched to a gene. Germline assignment: CDR1 SEHNR and CDR2 FQNEAQ (reference sequence). The CDR3 has 16 residues. CDR3 amino acids: CASSSDRGRNTGELFF. CDR3 coding DNA: TGTGCCAGCAGCTCGGACAGGGGTCGGAACACCGGGGAGCTGTTTTTT. The whole variable domain, remainder taken from reference TRBV7-9 and TRBJ2-2, is DTGVSQNPRHKITKRGQNVTFRCDPISEHNRLYWYRQTLGQGPEFLTYFQNEAQLEKSRLLSDRFSAERPKGSFSTLEIQRTEQGDSAMYLCASSSDRGRNTGELFFGEGSRLTVL.

The J gene is TRBJ2-2, the V gene TRBV11-2; 10 nucleotides line up with TRBD1. Germline assignment: CDR1 SGHAT and CDR2 FQNNGV. The junction had 6 bases not matched to a gene; V was cut back by 6 bases and J by 5 bases. CDR3 length equals 15 residues. CDR3 loop: CASRPTGGGTGELFF. The CDR3 DNA reads as TGTGCCAGCAGACCGACAGGGGGCGGAACCGGGGAGCTGTTTTTT.

This sequence joins TRBV12-3 or TRBV12-4 and TRBJ2-1; TRBD2 aligns across 9 bases. The CDR3 totals 16 residues. Trimming cost V 7 bases and J 7 bases; bases outside gene matches: 14. The CDR3 spells CASILAWGLAINEQFF. In DNA form, the CDR3 reads TGTGCCAGCATCCTTGCTTGGGGACTAGCTATAAATGAGCAGTTCTTC.

In this sample, this clonotype turned up a few times. The rearrangement uses TRBV4-1 and TRBJ1-1; D ambiguous. This CDR3 region has 17 residues. The germline V and J ends were trimmed by 4 bases and 0 bases, with 18 bases remaining between them. Germline lookup yields CDR1 MGHRA and CDR2 YSYEKL. The CDR3 DNA follows: TGCGCCAGCAGCCTAGGCTACCGGGCCTTTGTGAACACTGAAGCTTTCTTT. This gives the protein CASSLGYRAFVNTEAFF.